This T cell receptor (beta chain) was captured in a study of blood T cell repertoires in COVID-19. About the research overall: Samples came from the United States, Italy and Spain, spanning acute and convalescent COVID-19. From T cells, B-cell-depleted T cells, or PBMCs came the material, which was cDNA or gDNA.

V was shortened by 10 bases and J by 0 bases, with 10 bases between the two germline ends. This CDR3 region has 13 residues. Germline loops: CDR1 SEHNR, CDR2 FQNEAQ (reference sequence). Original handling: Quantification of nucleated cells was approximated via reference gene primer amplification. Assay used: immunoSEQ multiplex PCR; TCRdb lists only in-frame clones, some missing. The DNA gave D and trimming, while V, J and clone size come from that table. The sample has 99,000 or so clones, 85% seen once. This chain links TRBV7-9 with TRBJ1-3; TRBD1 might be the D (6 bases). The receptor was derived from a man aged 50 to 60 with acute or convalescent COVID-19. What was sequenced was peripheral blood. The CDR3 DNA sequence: TGTGCCACCTCACAGGGCTCTGGAAACACCATATATTTT. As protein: CATSQGSGNTIYF.